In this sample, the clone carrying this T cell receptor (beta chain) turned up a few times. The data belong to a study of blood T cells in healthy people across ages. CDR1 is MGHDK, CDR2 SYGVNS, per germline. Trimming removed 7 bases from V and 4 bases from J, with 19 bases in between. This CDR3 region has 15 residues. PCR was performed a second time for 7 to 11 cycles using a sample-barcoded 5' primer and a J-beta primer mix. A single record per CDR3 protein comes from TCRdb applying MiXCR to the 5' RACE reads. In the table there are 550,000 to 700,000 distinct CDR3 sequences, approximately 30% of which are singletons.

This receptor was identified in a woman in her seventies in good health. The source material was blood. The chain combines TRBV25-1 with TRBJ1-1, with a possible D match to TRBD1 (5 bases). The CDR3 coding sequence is TGTGCCAGCACCAACGAAGGGGCGGGGTTCACTGAAGCTTTCTTT. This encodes CASTNEGAGFTEAFF.